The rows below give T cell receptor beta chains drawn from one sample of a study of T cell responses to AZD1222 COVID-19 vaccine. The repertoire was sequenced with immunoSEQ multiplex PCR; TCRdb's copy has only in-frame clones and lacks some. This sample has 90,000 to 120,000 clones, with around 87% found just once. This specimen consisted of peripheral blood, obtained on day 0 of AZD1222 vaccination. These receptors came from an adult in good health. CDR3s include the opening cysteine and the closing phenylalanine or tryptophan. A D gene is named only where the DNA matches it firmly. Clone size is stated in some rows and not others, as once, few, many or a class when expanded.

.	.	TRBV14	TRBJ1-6	TGTGCCAGCAGTTTTGGACGAACCAATTCACCCCTCCACTTT	CASSFGRTNSPLHF
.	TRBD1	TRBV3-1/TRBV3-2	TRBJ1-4	TGTGCCAGCAGCCTTGGACAGGGCTTAATATATGAAAAACTGTTTTTT	CASSLGQGLIYEKLFF
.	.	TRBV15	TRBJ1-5	TGTGCCACCAGCAGAGATCTGGGCAGGCCACCGAACGTTAGGAGCAATCAGCCCCAGCATTTT	CATSRDLGRPPNVRSNQPQHF
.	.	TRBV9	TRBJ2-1	TGTGCCAGCAGCTACAAGACGTCCAATGAGCAGTTCTTC	CASSYKTSNEQFF
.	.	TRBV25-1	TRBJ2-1	TGTGCCAGCAGTGACCCCGGTGGGGGGCAGGGCAATGAGCAGTTCTTC	CASSDPGGGQGNEQFF
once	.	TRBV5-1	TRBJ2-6	TGCGCCAGCGGGTCAGTCTCTGGGGCCAACGTCCTGACTTTC	CASGSVSGANVLTF
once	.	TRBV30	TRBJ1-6	TGTGCCTGGAGTGTTCAGGGATATAATTCACCCCTCCACTTT	CAWSVQGYNSPLHF
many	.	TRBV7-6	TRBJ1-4	TGTGCCAGCAGCCCGGGAGGGATGGGAGCAACTAATGAAAAACTGTTTTTT	CASSPGGMGATNEKLFF
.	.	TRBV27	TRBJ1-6	TGTGCCAGCAGTTTGCGGGTCCTCAACCCCGATAATTCACCCCTCCACTTT	CASSLRVLNPDNSPLHF
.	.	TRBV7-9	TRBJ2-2	TGTGCCAGCAGCTTAGGAAGGTCGGGGGAGCTGTTTTTT	CASSLGRSGELFF
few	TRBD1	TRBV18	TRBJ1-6	TGTGCCAGCTCACAGGGACAGCCTAATTCACCCCTCCACTTT	CASSQGQPNSPLHF
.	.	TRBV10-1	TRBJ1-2	TGCGCCAGCAGTGCTCGGGACTCACGAGCTAACTATGGCTACACCTTC	CASSARDSRANYGYTF
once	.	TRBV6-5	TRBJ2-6	TGTGCCAGCAGTTACGGGGGTCTCTCTGGGGCCAACGTCCTGACTTTC	CASSYGGLSGANVLTF
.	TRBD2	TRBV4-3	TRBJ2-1	TGCGCCAGCAGCCAAAATCAACTAGCGGGGGTAGGATACAATGAGCAGTTCTTC	CASSQNQLAGVGYNEQFF
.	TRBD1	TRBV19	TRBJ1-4	TGTGCCAGTAGCCCAACAGGGGCTACTAATGAAAAACTGTTTTTT	CASSPTGATNEKLFF
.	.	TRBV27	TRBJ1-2	TGTGCCAGCAGTTTGGCCAGGGGCTATGGCCACACCTTC	CASSLARGYGHTF
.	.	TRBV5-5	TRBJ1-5	TGTGCCAGCAGCGCCCTGGGGAAGAGGGGCCCTCCTAATCAGCCCCAGCATTTT	CASSALGKRGPPNQPQHF
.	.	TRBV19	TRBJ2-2	TGTGCCAGTAAAGGGGGAGGGGTCTGGAACACCGGGGAGCTGTTTTTT	CASKGGGVWNTGELFF
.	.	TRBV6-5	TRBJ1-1	TGTGCCAGCAGTTACGGCACGGCTGAAGCTTTCTTT	CASSYGTAEAFF
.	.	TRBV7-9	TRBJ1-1	TGTGCCAGCAGCCCCCCCGACCACCACGGGACTGAAGCTTTCTTT	CASSPPDHHGTEAFF
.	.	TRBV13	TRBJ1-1	TGTGCCAGCAGCTTAGGAGGCGGAGAAGCTTTCTTT	CASSLGGGEAFF
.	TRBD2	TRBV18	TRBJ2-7	TGTGCCAGCTCACCACCAGTTTCCTGGGGGGGTGTGTACTTC	CASSPPVSWGGVYF
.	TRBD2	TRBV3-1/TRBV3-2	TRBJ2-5	TGTGCCAGCAGCCAAGATTCCGGGAGGGAGACCCAGTACTTC	CASSQDSGRETQYF
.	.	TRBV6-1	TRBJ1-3	TGTGCCAGCAGTGAGGGGTATGGAAACACCATATATTTT	CASSEGYGNTIYF
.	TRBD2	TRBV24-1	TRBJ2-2	TGTGCCACCAGTGATTTTGGGACTAGCGGGAGAGATACCGGGGAGCTGTTTTTT	CATSDFGTSGRDTGELFF
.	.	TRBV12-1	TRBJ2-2	TGTGCCAGCAGCACCTACAGGGACACCGGGGAGCTGTTTTTT	CASSTYRDTGELFF
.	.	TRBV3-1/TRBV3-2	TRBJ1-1	TGTGCCAGCAGCGATAAACGAGACACTGAAGCTTTCTTT	CASSDKRDTEAFF
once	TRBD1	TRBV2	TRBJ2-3	TGTGCCAGCAGTCTTAGAGACAGGGGGATAGATACGCAGTATTTT	CASSLRDRGIDTQYF
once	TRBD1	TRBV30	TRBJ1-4	TGTGCATGTCTATCCGGGACAGGGAGTGAAAAACTGTTTTTT	CACLSGTGSEKLFF
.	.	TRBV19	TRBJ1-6	TGTGCCAGTAGTGCGAAAAACTATAATTCACCCCTCCACTTT	CASSAKNYNSPLHF
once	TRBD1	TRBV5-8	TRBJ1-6	TGTGCCAGCAGCTTAACAGGGGAAGATTCACCCCTCCACTTT	CASSLTGEDSPLHF
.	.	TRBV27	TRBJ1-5	TGTGCCAGCAGTTTTGTCGGGTACAATCAGCCCCAGCATTTT	CASSFVGYNQPQHF
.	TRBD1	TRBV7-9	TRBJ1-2	TGTGCCAGCAGCCGGGGGACAGGGGGCTATGGCTACACCTTC	CASSRGTGGYGYTF
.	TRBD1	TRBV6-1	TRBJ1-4	TGTGCCAGCAGTGAACTGGGACAGGGGCGTGAAAAACTGTTTTTT	CASSELGQGREKLFF
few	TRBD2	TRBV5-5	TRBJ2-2	TGTGCCAGCAGCTTGGGACTAGCGGGAGGATCGAACACCGGGGAGCTGTTTTTT	CASSLGLAGGSNTGELFF
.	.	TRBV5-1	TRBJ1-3	TGCGCCAGCAGCGGAGCCCTAGACTCGAGCTCTGGAAACACCATATATTTT	CASSGALDSSSGNTIYF
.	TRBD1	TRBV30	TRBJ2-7	TGTGCCTGGAGTCTTTTTCGGGACAGGGTTCCCATGCAGTACTTC	CAWSLFRDRVPMQYF
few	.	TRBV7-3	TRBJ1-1	TGTGCCAGCAGCTTAACCGGGACGGGGAACACTGAAGCTTTCTTT	CASSLTGTGNTEAFF
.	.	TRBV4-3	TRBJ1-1	TGCGCCAGCAGCCAGGTTCACACAGGGATCCCTGAAGCTTTCTTT	CASSQVHTGIPEAFF
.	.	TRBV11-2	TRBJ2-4	TGTGCCAGCAGCTTAGAGAGGGGGGCAAACATTCAGTACTTC	CASSLERGANIQYF
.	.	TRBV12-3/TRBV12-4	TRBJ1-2	TGTGCCAGCAGCCCGAGAGGGGGGGATGGCTACACCTTC	CASSPRGGDGYTF
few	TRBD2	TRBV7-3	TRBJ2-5	TGTGCCAGCAGCCCTTCGATTTGGACTAGCGAGGGGTCAGAGACCCAGTACTTC	CASSPSIWTSEGSETQYF
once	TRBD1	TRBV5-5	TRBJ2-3	TGTGCCAGCAGGTACAGGGGAGATACGCAGTATTTT	CASRYRGDTQYF